This T cell receptor (beta chain) was recorded in a study of blood T cell repertoires in COVID-19. Looking at the study overall: Sample material is recorded as cDNA or gDNA derived from T cells, B-cell-depleted T cells, or PBMCs.

The germline gives CDR1 SGHRS, CDR2 YFSETQ. Unmatched junction bases numbered 8, after V lost 5 bases and J lost 4 bases. The length of the CDR3 is 15 residues. TCRdb's table, derived via immunoSEQ multiplex PCR, lists solely in-frame clones and lacks some. The sample consists of about 150,000 clones, 75% to 90% of them appearing once. The source material was peripheral blood. The chain uses TRBV5-1 and TRBJ1-4; 7 positions agree with TRBD1. This sequence originates from a man in his fifties or sixties with active or convalescent COVID-19. CDR3 amino acids: CASRGGPYDNEKLFF. The CDR3 DNA reads TGCGCCAGCAGAGGGGGCCCGTACGATAATGAAAAACTGTTTTTT.